The 8 T cell receptor beta chains in this list originate from one sample, sequenced in a study of shared clonotypes between healthy human individuals. The data were produced by immunoSEQ multiplex PCR, yet TCRdb's version contains in-frame clones alone and is incomplete. The repertoire consists of roughly 330,000 clones, with roughly 70% occurring once and the leading ten covering under 13%. The sequencing input was memory CD4+ T cells sorted from blood. The subset: CD45RA-negative fraction. The source is a man between 25 and 39 years old in good health.

In its sample, this clone was seen a few times. This chain connects TRBV9 to TRBJ2-2; D gene ambiguous. The CDR3 consists of 18 residues. V was clipped by 0 bases and J by 4 bases, with 19 bases between them. Germline CDR1 is SGDLS and CDR2 is YYNGEE. The CDR3 nucleotides read TGTGCCAGCAGCGTAGCTCCCTTCCGTGGAAACCCCACCGGGGAGCTGTTTTTT. This encodes CASSVAPFRGNPTGELFF.

The chain links TRBV11-2 to TRBJ2-5; 7 positions agree with TRBD1. Germline CDR1 reads SGHAT; CDR2 reads FQNNGV. Germline trimming cut 4 bases from V and 2 bases from J; bases unmatched to any gene: 4. This CDR3 comprises 14 residues. The CDR3 coding sequence is TGTGCCAGCAGCTCCAGGGGGTATCAAGAGACCCAGTACTTC. Encoded protein: CASSSRGYQETQYF.

The genes are TRBV5-1 and TRBJ2-5; TRBD2 matches at 10 bases. Germline assignment: CDR1 SGHRS and CDR2 YFSETQ. V shed 3 bases and J 0 bases; nucleotides not matched to a gene: 5. The CDR3 totals 16 residues. The CDR3 protein is CASSSLTSGYQETQYF. The CDR3 DNA is TGCGCCAGCAGCTCCTTGACTAGCGGGTACCAAGAGACCCAGTACTTC.

DNA for the CDR3: TGTGCCAGCAGTTTAGCAGGGTATAGGAACTATGGCTACACCTTC. Amino acid sequence: CASSLAGYRNYGYTF. This chain uses TRBV27 with TRBJ1-2; TRBD1 is a possible D gene (5 bases). The germline V gene has CDR1 MNHEY and CDR2 SMNVEV (reference sequence). V lost 2 bases, J lost 2 bases, and 12 bases lay in between. This CDR3 contains 15 residues.

This chain links TRBV10-3 with TRBJ2-2; 7 bases agree with TRBD2. Losses at the gene ends were 5 bases for V and 3 bases for J; bases not matched to a gene: 15. The CDR3 loop spans 18 amino acids. Per the germline V gene, CDR1 is ENHRY and CDR2 is SYGVKD. The CDR3 DNA is TGTGCCATCAGTCTGGGGGACTTTACTCGGGGGGACACCGGGGAGCTGTTTTTT. This codes for CAISLGDFTRGDTGELFF.

The chain has TRBV6-6 and TRBJ2-7; D remains unclear. The V end was cut by 5 bases, the J end by 3 bases, with 11 bases between. The CDR3 has 13 amino acids. Germline CDR1 and CDR2: MNHNY and SVGAGI (reference sequence). This CDR3 reads CASSLLRNYEQYF. The DNA for the CDR3 is TGTGCCAGCAGTCTGCTACGAAACTACGAGCAGTACTTC.

In its sample, this clone was seen once. The chain carries TRBV11-2 and TRBJ2-1; possible D gene TRBD2, 5 bases. Germline-derived CDR1 and CDR2 are SGHAT and FQNNGV. V was pared by 0 bases and J by 3 bases, with 12 bases between. CDR3 length: 16 amino acids. The CDR3 region is CASSLEASRFYNEQFF. The CDR3 region has the DNA TGTGCCAGCAGCTTAGAGGCTAGCAGATTCTACAATGAGCAGTTCTTC.

This clone has only one observation. The chain links TRBV6-1 to TRBJ2-3; 9 bases map to TRBD2. The V gene's germline CDR1 is MNHNS and CDR2 SASEGT. The CDR3 spans 21 residues. The V gene end was trimmed by 2 bases and the J gene end by 4 bases; junction bases not matched to a gene: 22. CDR3 loop: CASSEYKSDGAILAGSDTQYF. The CDR3 nucleotides read TGTGCCAGCAGTGAATATAAATCTGACGGAGCCATCCTAGCGGGATCAGATACGCAGTATTTT.